This is a list of T cell receptor beta chains from one sample in a study of siplizumab effects on memory and regulatory T cells. Profiling relied on immunoSEQ multiplex PCR, and the TCRdb table lists in-frame clones only, not all of them. The sample shows some 62,000 clones, approximately 82% of them seen only once. What was sequenced was memory CD4+ T cells sorted from blood. The receptor set was obtained from a human donor in good health. Both conserved end residues are trimmed from each CDR3.

J gene	V gene	CDR3 protein
TRBJ2-7	TRBV28	ASSLTLTYEQY
TRBJ2-2	TRBV19	ASSIGTATGELF
TRBJ1-2	TRBV5-1	ASSIGQSYGYT
TRBJ2-3	TRBV9	ASSSRGLNTDTQY
TRBJ2-5	TRBV19	ASSRRLAGGQETQY
TRBJ1-6	TRBV5-1	ASTQGIAGWNSPLH
TRBJ1-5	TRBV2	ASTGGGAVQPQH
TRBJ1-2	TRBV2	ASSFRDREGYT
TRBJ1-1	TRBV2	ASGGRMNTEAF
TRBJ1-1	TRBV5-4	ASSHEVEVEAF
TRBJ1-1	TRBV9	ASSTWDSYTEAF
TRBJ2-1	TRBV10-3	AISGAGALNEQF
TRBJ1-1	TRBV27	ASTLGQGTGTTEAF
TRBJ2-3	TRBV7-2	ASTLTRDTDTQY
TRBJ1-5	TRBV27	ASSLKWGARSQPQH
TRBJ1-5	TRBV2	ASSYQDRGPQPQH
TRBJ1-1	TRBV7-2	ASSIREQSPAF
TRBJ2-7	TRBV21-1	ASEGLFSTYEQY
TRBJ2-2	TRBV7-2	ASSLTSRGELF
TRBJ2-7	TRBV6-5	ASSFRGTAVQY
TRBJ1-2	TRBV4-1	ASSQDGGGMNYGYT
TRBJ1-2	TRBV19	ASSTYRDNYGYT
TRBJ2-5	TRBV4-1	ASKGLAEETQY
TRBJ2-2	TRBV27	ASSLGQGYTGELF
TRBJ1-1	TRBV7-9	ASSPRVILNTEAF
TRBJ2-7	TRBV10-1	VSSGVTGGEQY
TRBJ1-2	TRBV6-1	ASSEQRGLEGYT
TRBJ2-2	TRBV6-1	ASSEARKTGELF
TRBJ2-7	TRBV7-6	ASRPVGVDEQY